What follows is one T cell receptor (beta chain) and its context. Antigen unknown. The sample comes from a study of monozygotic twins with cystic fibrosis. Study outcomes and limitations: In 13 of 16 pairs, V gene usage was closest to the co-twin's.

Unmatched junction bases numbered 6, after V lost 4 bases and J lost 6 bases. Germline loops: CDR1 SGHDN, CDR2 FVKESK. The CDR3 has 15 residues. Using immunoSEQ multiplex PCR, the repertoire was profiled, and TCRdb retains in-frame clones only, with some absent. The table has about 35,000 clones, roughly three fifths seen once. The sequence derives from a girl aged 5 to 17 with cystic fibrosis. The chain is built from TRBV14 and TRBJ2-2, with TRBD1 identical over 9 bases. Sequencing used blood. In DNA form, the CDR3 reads TGTGCCAGCAGCCTCTTACAGGGGGCGCCCGGGGAGCTGTTTTTT. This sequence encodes CASSLLQGAPGELFF. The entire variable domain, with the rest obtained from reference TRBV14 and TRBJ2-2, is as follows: EAGVTQFPSHSVIEKGQTVTLRCDPISGHDNLYWYRRVMGKEIKFLLHFVKESKQDESGMPNNRFLAERTGGTYSTLKVQPAELEDSGVYFCASSLLQGAPGELFFGEGSRLTVL.